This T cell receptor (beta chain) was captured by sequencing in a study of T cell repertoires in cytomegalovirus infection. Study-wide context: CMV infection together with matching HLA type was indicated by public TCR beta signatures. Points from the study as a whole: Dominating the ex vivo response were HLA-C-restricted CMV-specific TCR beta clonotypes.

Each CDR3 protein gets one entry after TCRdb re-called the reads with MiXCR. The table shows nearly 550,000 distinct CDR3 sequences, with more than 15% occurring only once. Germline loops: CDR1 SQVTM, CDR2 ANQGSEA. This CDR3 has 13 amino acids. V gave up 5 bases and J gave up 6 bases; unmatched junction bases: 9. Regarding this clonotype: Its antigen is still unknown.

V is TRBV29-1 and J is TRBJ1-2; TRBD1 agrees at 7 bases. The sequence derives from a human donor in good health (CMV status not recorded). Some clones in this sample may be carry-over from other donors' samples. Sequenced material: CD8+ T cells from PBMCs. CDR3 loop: CSVSDRRRDGYTF. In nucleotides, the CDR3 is TGCAGCGTTTCGGACAGGCGGAGAGATGGCTACACCTTC.